This is a list of T cell receptor beta chains from one sample in a study of blood T cell repertoires in COVID-19. Assay: immunoSEQ multiplex PCR; the TCRdb copy retains only in-frame clones and omits some. This table has 60,000 to 85,000 clones, about nine tenths appearing once. Sequenced sample: peripheral blood. The receptors were sampled from a man aged 50-59 years with acute or convalescent COVID-19. Both conserved end residues are part of each CDR3. D genes are given only for firm matches. The size entry is marked missing in some rows and otherwise reads once, few, many or a size class.

j_call v_call d_call clone_size cdr3_nt cdr3_aa
TRBJ1-2 TRBV7-9 . . TGTGCCAGCAGCGTTCAGAGGCGGGGTTCCTATGGCTACACCTTC CASSVQRRGSYGYTF
TRBJ1-4 TRBV28 . once TGTGCCAGCAGTTTAGTGACACCTGAAAAACTGTTTTTT CASSLVTPEKLFF
TRBJ1-5 TRBV30 . . TGTGCATGGAGTGTCCAGGCGGGTCAGCCCCAGCATTTT CAWSVQAGQPQHF
TRBJ2-5 TRBV6-2/TRBV6-3 TRBD2 . TGTGCCAGCAGTTATCTAGGTAGCGGGGGACAAGAGACCCAGTACTTC CASSYLGSGGQETQYF
TRBJ2-3 TRBV6-1 TRBD2 . TGTGCCAGCAGTGGCCCGACTAGCGGGGGCTCTAGCACAGATACGCAGTATTTT CASSGPTSGGSSTDTQYF
TRBJ1-5 TRBV19 TRBD1 . TGTGCCAGTAGTATAGATGAGGGGACAGGGGAAGAATTGGGCAATCAGCCCCAGCATTTT CASSIDEGTGEELGNQPQHF
TRBJ2-3 TRBV9 . . TGTGCCAGCAGCTCCGAGACAGGATTTATCACAGATACGCAGTATTTT CASSSETGFITDTQYF
TRBJ2-7 TRBV5-1 TRBD1 . TGCGCCAGCAGCTTGGGGCCCAGACAGGGCACCTACGAGCAGTACTTC CASSLGPRQGTYEQYF
TRBJ1-1 TRBV6-5 . . TGTGCCAGCAGACTACGGGAGTGGAGGAACACTGAAGCTTTCTTT CASRLREWRNTEAFF
TRBJ1-2 TRBV9 . . TGTGCCAGCAGCGTCATGAGTAACTATGGCTACACCTTC CASSVMSNYGYTF
TRBJ2-5 TRBV7-2 . . TGTGCCAGCAGCTCCCCGGTCCAAGAGACCCAGTACTTC CASSSPVQETQYF
TRBJ2-5 TRBV7-9 . . TGTGCCAGCAGCTCCCGGACGGAGGGGGAGACCCAGTACTTC CASSSRTEGETQYF
TRBJ2-1 TRBV7-6 TRBD2 . TGTGCCAGCAGCAACGGGGGGGCCGATGAGCAGTTCTTC CASSNGGADEQFF
TRBJ1-4 TRBV24-1 . . TGTGCCACCAGTGATTCCCGGACAGCCGCCGAAAAACTGTTTTTT CATSDSRTAAEKLFF
TRBJ2-4 TRBV27 TRBD1 once TGTGCCAGCAGTTTGAGTGGGGGACAGGGGGCTTATTTGGACATTCAGTACTTC CASSLSGGQGAYLDIQYF
TRBJ1-5 TRBV19 . . TGTGCCAGTAGTATAGAGCCTAAATCTCTGAGCCAGCCCCAGCATTTT CASSIEPKSLSQPQHF